Below, 16 T cell receptor beta chains from the same sample are listed, as sequenced in a study of blood T cell repertoires in COVID-19. Assay used: immunoSEQ multiplex PCR; TCRdb lists only in-frame clones, some missing. Counted here are about 150,000 clones, over 70% occurring once; the ten biggest clones make up over 4%. Source material: PBMCs or T cells enriched from blood (not recorded which). The receptor set was obtained from a man in his 70s who had been exposed to COVID-19.

This chain links TRBV3-1 (or the pseudogene TRBV3-2) with TRBJ1-4; TRBD1 matches 7 bases. There are 17 residues in the CDR3. The germline V gene has CDR1 LGHDT and CDR2 YNNKEL (reference sequence). The ends lost 0 bases at V and 7 bases at J; junction bases unmatched: 11. This CDR3 is CASSQDVTTGEGEKLFF. CDR3 nucleotides: TGTGCCAGCAGCCAAGATGTGACCACAGGGGAAGGTGAAAAACTGTTTTTT.

This chain joins TRBV16 and TRBJ2-2, with 7 bases fitting TRBD1. CDR1 and CDR2 (germline): KGHSY, FQNENV. V trimming: 5 bases; J trimming: 4 bases; junction bases outside the gene matches: 10. The CDR3 covers 16 residues. DNA of the CDR3: TGTGCCAGCAGCAAAACGGGACAGCCCGCCACCGGGGAGCTGTTTTTT. Its translation: CASSKTGQPATGELFF.

The CDR3 is CASSAGGGNTEAFF. CDR3 coding DNA: TGTGCCAGCAGTGCAGGGGGTGGGAACACTGAAGCTTTCTTT. J is TRBJ1-1 and V is TRBV7-2; 7 nucleotides align to TRBD1. The germline V gene has CDR1 SGHTA and CDR2 FQGNSA. There are 14 residues in the CDR3. V was pared by 6 bases and J by 1 base, with 5 bases of the junction left unmatched.

The chain uses TRBV18 and TRBJ1-1; the D is unclear. Germline CDR1 and CDR2: KGHSH and LQKENI. V lost 3 bases and J 0 bases, leaving 5 bases between the germline ends. The CDR3 has 13 amino acids. The CDR3 bases are TGTGCCAGCTCACCCCCGGTGAACACTGAAGCTTTCTTT. Translation: CASSPPVNTEAFF.

The chain is built from TRBV12-3 or TRBV12-4 and TRBJ1-5; D is unresolved. Trimming cost V 5 bases and J 4 bases, with 6 bases left between them. This CDR3 region has 12 residues. The CDR3 nucleotides are TGTGCCAGCAGTCTCTTTAATCAGCCCCAGCATTTT. This encodes CASSLFNQPQHF.

The chain uses TRBV2 and TRBJ2-7, with 11 nucleotides matching TRBD1. The germline gives CDR1 SNHLY, CDR2 FYNNEI. There are 15 residues in the CDR3. The junction had 10 bases not matched to a gene; V was cut back by 8 bases and J by 4 bases. The CDR3 DNA reads as TGTGCCAGCCAGGTGTCCGGGACAGGGGGGTACGAGCAGTACTTC. It yields the protein CASQVSGTGGYEQYF.

The chain is built from TRBV25-1 and TRBJ1-1; the D gene is possibly TRBD1 (6 bases). Germline CDR1 reads MGHDK; CDR2 reads SYGVNS. The V gene lost 8 bases and the J gene lost 10 bases, with 14 bases spanning the gap. The CDR3 has 11 amino acids. DNA of the CDR3: TGTGCCAGCTCAACAGGGAGATTAGCTTTCTTT. Translating it yields CASSTGRLAFF.

The chain couples TRBV19 to TRBJ2-7, with 7 bases fitting TRBD1. The CDR3 consists of 15 residues. From germline, CDR1 is LNHDA and CDR2 SQIVND (reference sequence). V trimming: 2 bases; J trimming: 3 bases; junction bases outside the gene matches: 7. The chain's CDR3 is CASSIRDRADYEQYF. CDR3 in DNA: TGTGCCAGTAGTATACGCGACAGGGCCGACTACGAGCAGTACTTC.

The chain is built from TRBV12-3 or TRBV12-4 and TRBJ1-5; D uncertain. V lost 0 bases and J 4 bases, leaving 4 bases between the germline ends. CDR3 size: 13 residues. CDR3 coding DNA: TGTGCCAGCAGTTTAGCCAGAAATCAGCCCCAGCATTTT. This codes for CASSLARNQPQHF.

The CDR3, as DNA: TGTGCCAGCAGCACCCCCGGGAGGGGAAGGTTGAAAGGGACTGAAGCTTTCTTT. Translated, it gives CASSTPGRGRLKGTEAFF. This chain connects TRBV3-1 (or the pseudogene TRBV3-2) to TRBJ1-1, with TRBD1 as a possible D gene (5 bases). CDR3 length: 18 amino acids. Germline lookup yields CDR1 LGHDT and CDR2 YNNKEL (reference sequence). The ends were cut back, 5 bases at V and 5 bases at J, with 27 bases in the middle.

The chain links TRBV19 to TRBJ2-2, with 7 bases matching TRBD1. The germline V gene has CDR1 LNHDA and CDR2 SQIVND (reference sequence). Losses at the gene ends were 6 bases for V and 0 bases for J; bases not matched to a gene: 4. This CDR3 region has 15 residues. This chain's CDR3 is CASSYGTANTGELFF. CDR3 in DNA: TGTGCCAGTAGCTATGGGACAGCGAACACCGGGGAGCTGTTTTTT.

The V call is TRBV7-2, the J call TRBJ1-5, with D tentatively TRBD1 (5 bases). The CDR3 has 15 residues. V was clipped by 6 bases and J by 2 bases, with 14 bases between them. CDR1 and CDR2 (germline): SGHTA, FQGNSA. CDR3 residues: CASSPGWGGNQPQHF. The CDR3 nucleotides are TGTGCCAGCAGTCCCGGGTGGGGGGGCAATCAGCCCCAGCATTTT.

The chain recombines TRBV4-3 with TRBJ2-7; tentative D call: TRBD1 (5 bases). Per the germline V gene, CDR1 is LGHNA and CDR2 is YSLEER. The CDR3 covers 17 residues. Trimming shortened V by 4 bases and J by 0 bases, and 19 bases separated the two germline ends. DNA for the CDR3: TGCGCCAGCAGCCTGGGCTGGTTGTCTGACAGCTCCTACGAGCAGTACTTC. It encodes CASSLGWLSDSSYEQYF.

Only one count was recorded for this clone. This chain links TRBV19 with TRBJ1-5; D perhaps matches TRBD1 (5 bases). Germline CDR1 and CDR2: LNHDA and SQIVND (reference sequence). V gave up 4 bases and J gave up 4 bases, with 14 bases separating them. The CDR3 contains 15 residues. The CDR3 region has the DNA TGTGCCAGTAGTAGTCTGGCAGGGATTAATCAGCCCCAGCATTTT. This translates into CASSSLAGINQPQHF.

CDR3: CASSRTFSGANVLTF. CDR3 coding DNA: TGTGCCAGCAGCCGGACATTCTCTGGGGCCAACGTCCTGACTTTC. The gene calls are TRBV7-9 and TRBJ2-6, with D perhaps matching TRBD1 (5 bases). CDR1 SEHNR and CDR2 FQNEAQ come from the germline V gene (reference sequence). V lost 5 bases and J 0 bases, leaving 8 bases between the germline ends. The CDR3 runs to 15 residues. Combining the CDR3 with reference TRBV7-9 and TRBJ2-6 gives the whole variable domain DTGVSQNPRHKITKRGQNVTFRCDPISEHNRLYWYRQTLGQGPEFLTYFQNEAQLEKSRLLSDRFSAERPKGSFSTLEIQRTEQGDSAMYLCASSRTFSGANVLTFGAGSRLTVL.

This clone occurred a few times. The rearrangement links TRBV6-4 to TRBJ2-3; TRBD2 aligns across 10 bases. Germline V gene sequence: CDR1 MRHNA, CDR2 SNTAGT. CDR3 length: 14 residues. The ends lost 3 bases at V and 4 bases at J; junction bases unmatched: 1. The CDR3 sequence: CASSEGTSADTQYF. Written as DNA, the CDR3 is TGTGCCAGCAGTGAAGGGACTAGCGCAGATACGCAGTATTTT.